A single sample gave rise to the 20 T cell receptor beta chains below, sequenced in a study of blood T cell repertoires in COVID-19. Some clones are missing from TCRdb's copy, which holds only in-frame ones; the method was immunoSEQ multiplex PCR. The sample has approximately 120,000 clones; approximately 85% are singletons. The sample comprised peripheral blood. The receptors stem from a woman older than 75 with acute or convalescent COVID-19.

The rearrangement joins TRBV20-1 to TRBJ1-6, with TRBD1 identical over 8 bases. The CDR3 consists of 15 residues. The J segment lost 10 bases and the V segment lost 3 bases, leaving 11 bases of the junction unmatched. Looked up from germline, CDR1 is DFQATT and CDR2 is SNEGSKA (reference sequence). This chain's CDR3 is CSASPGTGGESPLHF. In DNA, the CDR3 is TGCAGTGCTAGTCCCGGGACAGGAGGAGAATCACCCCTCCACTTT.

The V and J genes are TRBV28 and TRBJ1-2; D uncertain. This CDR3 has 16 residues. CDR1 and CDR2 (germline): MDHEN, SYDVKM. V was pared by 5 bases and J by 2 bases, with 18 bases between. The CDR3 sequence: CASSALVTPENYGYTF. The CDR3 DNA follows: TGTGCCAGCAGTGCCCTTGTAACCCCTGAGAACTATGGCTACACCTTC.

A few counts support this clone. CDR3 coding DNA: TGTGCCAGCAGCCAAGAAGCAGCTCAGGAGGCCGACGGGAACACCATATATTTT. It codes for CASSQEAAQEADGNTIYF. The V call is TRBV4-2, the J call TRBJ1-3; no clear D gene. Germline V gene lookup returns CDR1 LGHNA and CDR2 YNFKEQ. Trimming left V 0 bases short and J 7 bases short, with 22 bases between. CDR3 length equals 18 residues.

The V and J genes are TRBV18 and TRBJ1-6; TRBD1 matches at 7 bases. V lost 6 bases, J lost 7 bases, and 12 bases stayed unmatched. CDR1 is KGHSH, CDR2 LQKENI, per germline. The CDR3 has 16 residues. CDR3 in DNA: TGTGCCAGCTCGCGACTCCCGACAGGGTTGAATTCACCCCTCCACTTT. Its translation is CASSRLPTGLNSPLHF.

The chain carries TRBV5-1 and TRBJ2-2, with 9 bases lining up with TRBD2. The CDR3 is 16 amino acids. Per germline, CDR1 SGHRS and CDR2 YFSETQ. The ends lost 6 bases at V and 4 bases at J; junction bases unmatched: 10. CDR3 nucleotides: TGCGCCAGCATGCCAATAGCGGGGGCGACCACCGGGGAGCTGTTTTTT. It yields the protein CASMPIAGATTGELFF.

This chain links TRBV5-1 with TRBJ2-2; 7 positions agree with TRBD2. CDR1 and CDR2 (germline): SGHRS, YFSETQ. Losses at the gene ends were 4 bases for V and 6 bases for J; bases not matched to a gene: 3. The CDR3 has 13 amino acids. This CDR3 reads CASSHSGAGELFF. CDR3 DNA sequence: TGCGCCAGCAGCCACAGCGGGGCCGGGGAGCTGTTTTTT.

CDR3 residues: CASSGYPGQYYGYTF. CDR3 DNA: TGTGCCAGCAGCGGTTACCCTGGACAGTACTATGGCTACACCTTC. J is TRBJ1-2 and V is TRBV9; D perhaps matches TRBD1 (6 bases). CDR1 is SGDLS and CDR2 is YYNGEE in the germline V gene. This CDR3 is built from 15 residues. V lost 3 bases to trimming and J lost 3 bases, with 15 bases between them.

The chain uses TRBV11-2 and TRBJ2-1; tentative D call: TRBD1 (6 bases). This CDR3 spans 15 amino acids. The germline V and J ends were trimmed by 3 bases and 5 bases, with 14 bases remaining between them. Germline loops: CDR1 SGHAT, CDR2 FQNNGV. The CDR3 bases are TGTGCCAGCAGCTTTGAGGTGGGGGCACACAATGAGCAGTTCTTC. Translated, it gives CASSFEVGAHNEQFF.

The chain's CDR3 is CASGGQSSGANVLTF. CDR3 in DNA: TGTGCCAGCGGGGGACAGAGCTCTGGGGCCAACGTCCTGACTTTC. This chain joins TRBV2 and TRBJ2-6, with TRBD1 identical over 7 bases. The CDR3 runs to 15 residues. Germline loops: CDR1 SNHLY, CDR2 FYNNEI. V dropped 8 bases and J dropped 0; count of bases not matched to a gene: 4.

This clone was counted between two and nine times. The same CDR3 can be traced to other DNA sequences in this sample. The V call is TRBV6-5, the J call TRBJ1-5; possible D gene TRBD1, 5 bases. V was cut by 2 bases and J by 4 bases, with 6 bases left in between. Germline assignment: CDR1 MNHEY and CDR2 SVGAGI. CDR3 length equals 13 residues. In DNA form, the CDR3 reads TGTGCCAGCAGTTACAGGGGAAATCAGCCCCAGCATTTT. Amino acid sequence: CASSYRGNQPQHF.

The chain is built from TRBV7-3 and TRBJ2-3, with a tentative D call TRBD1 (6 bases). Trimming cost V 5 bases and J 2 bases, with 17 bases left between them. Germline lookup yields CDR1 SGHTA and CDR2 FQGTGA. CDR3 size: 16 residues. The CDR3 loop reads CASSAQQGVATDTQYF. The DNA of the CDR3 is TGTGCCAGCAGCGCACAACAGGGTGTTGCCACAGATACGCAGTATTTT.

This chain connects TRBV27 to TRBJ1-5, with D hard to call. The V end was cut by 7 bases, the J end by 6 bases, with 16 bases between. The CDR3 covers 14 residues. From germline, CDR1 is MNHEY and CDR2 SMNVEV (reference sequence). CDR3 amino acids: CASKMGGWGQPQHF. DNA for the CDR3: TGTGCCAGCAAAATGGGAGGGTGGGGTCAGCCCCAGCATTTT.

This clone was seen a single time. The chain carries TRBV19 and TRBJ2-3, with 7 positions matching TRBD1. The CDR3 contains 15 residues. V lost 6 bases, J lost 2 bases, and 8 bases stayed unmatched. CDR1 and CDR2 from the germline V gene are LNHDA and SQIVND (reference sequence). CDR3 coding DNA: TGTGCCAGTAGCCCGCCCAGGGGGACCACAGATACGCAGTATTTT. This translates into CASSPPRGTTDTQYF.

The chain links TRBV13 to TRBJ1-5; a possible D gene is TRBD1 (6 bases). The CDR3 loop spans 15 amino acids. In germline, CDR1 is PRHDT, CDR2 FYEKMQ (reference sequence). Trimming left V 2 bases short and J 2 bases short, with 10 bases between. The CDR3, as DNA: TGTGCCAGCAGCTTACGGGGGGCGCGCAATCAGCCCCAGCATTTT. Its translation is CASSLRGARNQPQHF. The complete variable domain, with remaining parts taken from reference TRBV13 and TRBJ1-5, reads AAGVIQSPRHLIKEKRETATLKCYPIPRHDTVYWYQQGPGQDPQFLISFYEKMQSDKGSIPDRFSAQQFSDYHSELNMSSLELGDSALYFCASSLRGARNQPQHFGDGTRLSIL.

The chain couples TRBV5-1 to TRBJ2-2; TRBD1 agrees at 9 bases. The CDR3 is 16 residues long. The germline V gene has CDR1 SGHRS and CDR2 YFSETQ. J gave up 6 bases and V 1 base, and 7 bases lay outside the gene matches. The CDR3 DNA reads TGCGCCAGCAGCTTGCTTCACAGGGGGCACCCCGGGGAGCTGTTTTTT. The encoded protein is CASSLLHRGHPGELFF.

The chain links TRBV10-3 to TRBJ1-3, with unresolved D. CDR3 size: 12 residues. Germline lookup yields CDR1 ENHRY and CDR2 SYGVKD. V lost 7 bases and J lost 0, with 4 bases in between. The CDR3 loop is CAITDSGNTIYF. The CDR3 DNA reads as TGTGCCATCACAGACTCTGGAAACACCATATATTTT.

This clone appeared a few times. The gene calls are TRBV7-2 and TRBJ1-6; maybe TRBD1 (5 bases). V lost 2 bases to trimming and J lost 8 bases, with 10 bases between them. CDR3 length: 14 residues. From germline, CDR1 is SGHTA and CDR2 FQGNSA. The CDR3 DNA is TGTGCCAGCAGCTTACCAGGGTTTGATTCACCCCTCCACTTT. Translated: CASSLPGFDSPLHF.

This chain joins TRBV5-4 and TRBJ1-2, with 12 bases fitting TRBD1. After removal of 4 bases from V and 8 bases from J, the junction contained 6 bases not matched to a gene. The CDR3 totals 14 residues. The germline gives CDR1 SGHNT, CDR2 YYREEE (reference sequence). CDR3 DNA: TGTGCCAGCAGCCGTCCCGGGACAGGGGGCGGCTACACCTTC. Residues: CASSRPGTGGGYTF.

The gene calls are TRBV4-3 and TRBJ1-5, with TRBD1 matching 7 bases. The CDR3 consists of 15 residues. CDR1 is LGHNA, CDR2 YSLEER, per germline. V trimming: 3 bases; J trimming: 5 bases; junction bases outside the gene matches: 7. The CDR3: CASSQGDSRYQPQHF. CDR3 nucleotides: TGCGCCAGCAGCCAGGGGGACAGTCGATATCAGCCCCAGCATTTT.

The chain carries TRBV5-6 and TRBJ2-1, with 9 bases identical to TRBD1. V shed 1 base, J shed 6 bases, and the junction held 8 bases outside the gene matches. This CDR3 has 16 residues. Germline values: CDR1 SGHDT, CDR2 YYEEEE. The CDR3 DNA reads TGTGCCAGCAGCTTGACCGGGACAGGGTTCCGCAATGAGCAGTTCTTC. As protein: CASSLTGTGFRNEQFF.